These T cell receptor beta chains were read from a single sample in a study of cytomegalovirus exposure and HLA in healthy donors. Produced via immunoSEQ multiplex PCR; TCRdb's table is partial and in-frame only. The sample carries 50,000 to 75,000 clones, 80% recorded once. Material for sequencing was PBMCs. These receptors came from a woman between 40 and 55 years old in good health and CMV-seronegative. CDR3s include the opening cysteine and the closing phenylalanine or tryptophan. D genes are given only for firm matches. The listing skips clone size in some rows; elsewhere it reads once, few, many or a size class.

clone_size: once
cdr3_length: 17
d_call: TRBD2
j_call: TRBJ2-5
v_call: TRBV5-1
cdr3_aa: CASSAGLAGHFQETQYF
cdr3_nt: TGCGCCAGCAGCGCGGGACTAGCGGGGCACTTTCAAGAGACCCAGTACTTC

clone_size: .
cdr3_length: 12
d_call: .
j_call: TRBJ2-1
v_call: TRBV5-1
cdr3_aa: CASRLGINEQFF
cdr3_nt: TGCGCCAGCAGACTAGGGATCAATGAGCAGTTCTTC

clone_size: .
cdr3_length: 14
d_call: TRBD1
j_call: TRBJ1-4
v_call: TRBV7-9
cdr3_aa: CASSKGQGGEKLFF
cdr3_nt: TGTGCCAGCAGCAAGGGACAGGGAGGTGAAAAACTGTTTTTT

clone_size: .
cdr3_length: 13
d_call: TRBD2
j_call: TRBJ2-5
v_call: TRBV19
cdr3_aa: CASRGRGSETQYF
cdr3_nt: TGTGCCAGTCGAGGGAGGGGTAGTGAGACCCAGTACTTC

clone_size: .
cdr3_length: 19
d_call: .
j_call: TRBJ1-6
v_call: TRBV7-9
cdr3_aa: CASSLVGQGKIVYNSPLHF
cdr3_nt: TGTGCCAGCAGCTTAGTTGGCCAGGGAAAGATTGTTTATAATTCACCCCTCCACTTT

clone_size: .
cdr3_length: 12
d_call: .
j_call: TRBJ1-2
v_call: TRBV5-1
cdr3_aa: CASSFNAGGYTF
cdr3_nt: TGCGCCAGCAGCTTTAATGCGGGTGGCTACACCTTC

clone_size: few
cdr3_length: 15
d_call: .
j_call: TRBJ2-7
v_call: TRBV5-6
cdr3_aa: CASSSPNRDFYEQYF
cdr3_nt: TGTGCCAGCAGCTCCCCCAACCGGGACTTCTACGAGCAGTACTTC

clone_size: .
cdr3_length: 12
d_call: .
j_call: TRBJ1-2
v_call: TRBV7-9
cdr3_aa: CASSGRAPPETF
cdr3_nt: TGTGCCAGCAGCGGCAGGGCCCCCCCGGAGACCTTC

clone_size: few
cdr3_length: 12
d_call: .
j_call: TRBJ1-2
v_call: TRBV7-2
cdr3_aa: CASSLVLGTITF
cdr3_nt: TGTGCCAGCAGCTTAGTACTGGGGACAATCACCTTC

clone_size: .
cdr3_length: 16
d_call: .
j_call: TRBJ2-2
v_call: TRBV9
cdr3_aa: CASSPRWGPGTGELFF
cdr3_nt: TGTGCCAGCAGCCCACGGTGGGGGCCGGGCACCGGGGAGCTGTTTTTT

clone_size: .
cdr3_length: 14
d_call: TRBD1
j_call: TRBJ2-7
v_call: TRBV5-4
cdr3_aa: CASSLGGTGHEQYF
cdr3_nt: TGTGCCAGCAGCCTGGGCGGGACAGGGCACGAGCAGTACTTC

clone_size: .
cdr3_length: 16
d_call: TRBD2
j_call: TRBJ2-3
v_call: TRBV5-4
cdr3_aa: CASSLVGGLAGDTQYF
cdr3_nt: TGTGCCAGCAGCTTGGTTGGGGGGCTAGCGGGAGACACGCAGTATTTT

clone_size: .
cdr3_length: 12
d_call: .
j_call: TRBJ1-2
v_call: TRBV4-1
cdr3_aa: CASSHRTDGYTF
cdr3_nt: TGCGCCAGCAGCCACCGGACAGATGGCTACACCTTC

clone_size: .
cdr3_length: 16
d_call: TRBD2
j_call: TRBJ2-1
v_call: TRBV7-8
cdr3_aa: CASSLAGTSGVYEQFF
cdr3_nt: TGTGCCAGCAGCTTAGCGGGGACTAGCGGGGTATATGAGCAGTTCTTC

clone_size: .
cdr3_length: 17
d_call: .
j_call: TRBJ2-3
v_call: TRBV12-5
cdr3_aa: CASGLVGAGPSTDTQYF
cdr3_nt: TGTGCTAGTGGTTTGGTGGGCGCGGGACCTAGCACAGATACGCAGTATTTT

clone_size: once
cdr3_length: 20
d_call: TRBD1
j_call: TRBJ1-3
v_call: TRBV18
cdr3_aa: CASSPQLGQSLLRVGNTIYF
cdr3_nt: TGTGCCAGCTCACCTCAGCTGGGACAGTCGTTACTTCGGGTTGGAAACACCATATATTTT

clone_size: .
cdr3_length: 12
d_call: .
j_call: TRBJ1-2
v_call: TRBV13
cdr3_aa: CASSLGTAGYTF
cdr3_nt: TGTGCCAGCAGCTTAGGGACAGCCGGCTACACCTTC

clone_size: .
cdr3_length: 14
d_call: TRBD1
j_call: TRBJ2-7
v_call: TRBV18
cdr3_aa: CASSQVRDRVEEDF
cdr3_nt: TGTGCCAGCTCACAGGTCCGGGACAGGGTGGAGGAGGACTTC

clone_size: .
cdr3_length: 15
d_call: TRBD2
j_call: TRBJ2-5
v_call: TRBV6-5
cdr3_aa: CASGTSALGGETQYF
cdr3_nt: TGTGCCAGCGGGACTAGTGCGTTGGGTGGGGAGACCCAGTACTTC

clone_size: few
cdr3_length: 15
d_call: TRBD1
j_call: TRBJ1-2
v_call: TRBV5-4
cdr3_aa: CASSSRQGNNYGYTF
cdr3_nt: TGTGCCAGCAGCTCCAGACAGGGTAATAACTATGGCTACACCTTC

clone_size: once
cdr3_length: 17
d_call: .
j_call: TRBJ1-5
v_call: TRBV19
cdr3_aa: CASSIGGGGGLRQPQHF
cdr3_nt: TGTGCCAGTAGTATTGGGGGAGGCGGGGGCCTTCGGCAGCCCCAGCATTTT

clone_size: .
cdr3_length: 18
d_call: TRBD2
j_call: TRBJ2-3
v_call: TRBV7-6
cdr3_aa: CASSSPGGIAGVRDTQYF
cdr3_nt: TGTGCCAGCAGCTCCCCCGGGGGGATAGCGGGAGTGCGTGATACGCAGTATTTT

clone_size: .
cdr3_length: 15
d_call: TRBD1
j_call: TRBJ1-1
v_call: TRBV5-1
cdr3_aa: CASSLSYRGVTEAFF
cdr3_nt: TGCGCCAGCAGCCTATCTTACAGGGGAGTTACTGAAGCTTTCTTT

clone_size: .
cdr3_length: 15
d_call: TRBD1
j_call: TRBJ1-2
v_call: TRBV27
cdr3_aa: CASSPGQGVLYGYTF
cdr3_nt: TGTGCCAGCAGTCCGGGACAGGGGGTTCTCTATGGCTACACCTTC

clone_size: .
cdr3_length: 14
d_call: TRBD1
j_call: TRBJ2-7
v_call: TRBV28
cdr3_aa: CASSSGGMGYEQYF
cdr3_nt: TGTGCCAGCAGCTCAGGGGGCATGGGTTACGAGCAGTACTTC

clone_size: .
cdr3_length: 13
d_call: .
j_call: TRBJ1-2
v_call: TRBV29-1
cdr3_aa: CSVAHREGYGYTF
cdr3_nt: TGCAGCGTCGCCCACAGGGAAGGCTATGGCTACACCTTC

clone_size: few
cdr3_length: 14
d_call: .
j_call: TRBJ2-3
v_call: TRBV10-1
cdr3_aa: CASSATGLSDTQYF
cdr3_nt: TGCGCCAGCAGTGCTACGGGACTCTCAGATACGCAGTATTTT

clone_size: few
cdr3_length: 17
d_call: TRBD1
j_call: TRBJ1-5
v_call: TRBV28
cdr3_aa: CASSLSDTGGFNQPQHF
cdr3_nt: TGTGCCAGCAGTTTGTCCGATACAGGGGGCTTCAATCAGCCCCAGCATTTT

clone_size: .
cdr3_length: 14
d_call: TRBD2
j_call: TRBJ2-7
v_call: TRBV28
cdr3_aa: CASRPSGRNYEQYF
cdr3_nt: TGTGCCAGCAGACCCAGCGGGAGAAACTACGAGCAGTACTTC

clone_size: .
cdr3_length: 15
d_call: .
j_call: TRBJ2-7
v_call: TRBV7-8
cdr3_aa: CASSLAQGLSYEQYF
cdr3_nt: TGTGCCAGCAGCTTAGCGCAGGGACTCAGCTACGAGCAGTACTTC

clone_size: .
cdr3_length: 13
d_call: .
j_call: TRBJ1-1
v_call: TRBV16
cdr3_aa: CASSQGENTEAFF
cdr3_nt: TGTGCCAGCAGCCAGGGAGAGAACACTGAAGCTTTCTTT

clone_size: .
cdr3_length: 14
d_call: TRBD2
j_call: TRBJ2-1
v_call: TRBV28
cdr3_aa: CASSPIAGANEQFF
cdr3_nt: TGTGCCAGCAGTCCAATAGCGGGAGCGAATGAGCAGTTCTTC

clone_size: .
cdr3_length: 11
d_call: .
j_call: TRBJ1-1
v_call: TRBV7-2
cdr3_aa: CASSLYGGAFF
cdr3_nt: TGTGCCAGCAGCCTTTACGGGGGGGCTTTCTTT

clone_size: .
cdr3_length: 15
d_call: .
j_call: TRBJ1-2
v_call: TRBV28
cdr3_aa: CASNPLGQGPYGYTF
cdr3_nt: TGTGCCAGCAACCCTTTGGGCCAGGGGCCTTATGGCTACACCTTC

clone_size: .
cdr3_length: 14
d_call: TRBD1
j_call: TRBJ2-7
v_call: TRBV7-3
cdr3_aa: CASSQGTGAYEQYF
cdr3_nt: TGTGCCAGCAGCCAAGGGACAGGGGCATACGAGCAGTACTTC

clone_size: .
cdr3_length: 13
d_call: TRBD2
j_call: TRBJ2-1
v_call: TRBV6-5
cdr3_aa: CASTRGSSAEQFF
cdr3_nt: TGTGCCAGCACCCGCGGGAGTTCCGCTGAGCAGTTCTTC